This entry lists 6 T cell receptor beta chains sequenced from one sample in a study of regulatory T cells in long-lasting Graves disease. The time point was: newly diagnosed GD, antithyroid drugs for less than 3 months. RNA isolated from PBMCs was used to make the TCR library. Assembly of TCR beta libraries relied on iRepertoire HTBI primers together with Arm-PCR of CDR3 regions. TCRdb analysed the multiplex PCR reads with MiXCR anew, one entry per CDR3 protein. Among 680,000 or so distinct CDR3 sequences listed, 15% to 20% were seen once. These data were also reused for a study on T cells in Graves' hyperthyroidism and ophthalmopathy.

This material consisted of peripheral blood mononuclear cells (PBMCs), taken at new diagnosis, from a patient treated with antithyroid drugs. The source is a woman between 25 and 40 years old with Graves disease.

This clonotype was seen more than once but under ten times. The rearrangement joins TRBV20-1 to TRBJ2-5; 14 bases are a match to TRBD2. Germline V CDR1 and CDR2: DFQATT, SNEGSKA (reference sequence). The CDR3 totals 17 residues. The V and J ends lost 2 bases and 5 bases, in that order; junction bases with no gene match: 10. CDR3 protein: CSARPLGLAGVRETQYF. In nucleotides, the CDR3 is TGCAGTGCTAGACCTTTGGGACTAGCGGGAGTTAGGGAGACCCAGTACTTC.

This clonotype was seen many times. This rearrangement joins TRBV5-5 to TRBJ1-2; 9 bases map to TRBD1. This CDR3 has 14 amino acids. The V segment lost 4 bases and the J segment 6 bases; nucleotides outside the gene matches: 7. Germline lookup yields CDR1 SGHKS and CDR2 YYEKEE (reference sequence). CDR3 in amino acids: CASSLRDRVHGYTF. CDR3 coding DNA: TGTGCCAGCAGCCTGAGGGACAGGGTCCATGGCTACACCTTC.

The CDR3 reads CASQGLVAAGELFF. The DNA for the CDR3 is TGTGCTTCCCAGGGTTTAGTTGCGGCCGGGGAGCTGTTTTTT. This sequence joins TRBV30 and TRBJ2-2; TRBD1 might be the D (5 bases). This CDR3 region has 14 residues. CDR1 is GTSNPN, CDR2 SVGIG, per germline (reference sequence).

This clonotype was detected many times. The CDR3 DNA is TGTGCCAGCTATGACGGTAATCAGCCCCAGCATTTT. This sequence encodes CASYDGNQPQHF. The J gene is TRBJ1-5, the V gene TRBV2; D remains unclear. CDR1 is SNHLY and CDR2 is FYNNEI in the germline V gene. The CDR3 sequence is 12 residues long. V was trimmed by 8 bases and J by 4 bases, leaving 9 bases between them.

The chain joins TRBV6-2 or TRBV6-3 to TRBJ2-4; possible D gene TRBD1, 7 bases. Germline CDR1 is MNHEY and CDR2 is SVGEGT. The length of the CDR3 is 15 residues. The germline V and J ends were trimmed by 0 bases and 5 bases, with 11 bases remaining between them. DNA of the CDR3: TGTGCCAGCAGTTACTCCCCAGGGGGGCAAAACATTCAGTACTTC. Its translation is CASSYSPGGQNIQYF.

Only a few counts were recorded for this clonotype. This chain's CDR3 is CASSPITGSYGYTF. In nucleotides, the CDR3 is TGTGCCAGCAGCCCGATTACAGGGAGCTATGGCTACACCTTC. The chain combines TRBV6-1 with TRBJ1-2; a weak D match, TRBD1 (6 bases). The V end was cut by 6 bases, the J end by 4 bases, with 15 bases between. This CDR3 spans 14 amino acids. In germline, CDR1 is MNHNS, CDR2 SASEGT.